Included here is one T cell receptor (beta chain) sequence, with context. Its target is not known. This sample is part of a study of beta chain features in type 1 diabetes. Germline values: CDR1 MGHDK, CDR2 SYGVNS. The V gene end was trimmed by 9 bases and the J gene end by 3 bases; junction bases not matched to a gene: 10. The CDR3 totals 14 residues. Study-wide results and caveats: The study found moderately but significantly shorter TCRB CDR3s in all four CD4+ subsets of Type 1 diabetes patients.

Since all of the isolated RNA was reverse transcribed, expressed TCRB transcripts were what got sequenced. The method was immunoSEQ multiplex PCR; TCRdb's version includes in-frame clones alone and lacks a portion of them. In the table there are hundreds of thousands of clones, more than 12% of which are singletons. The sequencing sample was made of naive CD4+ T cells from blood. The chain combines TRBV25-1 with TRBJ1-2; 7 bases align to TRBD1. The source of this sequence is a man younger than 35 with type 1 diabetes. The DNA of the CDR3 is TGTGCCAGTCGCCACCGGGACAGCTACTATGGCTACACCTTC. This translates into CASRHRDSYYGYTF.